These T cell receptor beta chains were read from a single sample in a study of T cells in Graves' hyperthyroidism and ophthalmopathy. TCRdb called the multiplex PCR reads again in MiXCR, with one record for every CDR3 protein. Here the sample spans nearly 600,000 distinct CDR3 sequences, 14% being singletons. The sample consisted of blood. The receptors shown here come from a woman aged 30 to 39 with Graves' hyperthyroidism that later progressed to Graves' ophthalmopathy. CDR3s leave out the opening cysteine and the closing phenylalanine or tryptophan.

>TRBV7-9|TRBJ2-7
ASSIRDRYEQY
>TRBV30|TRBJ1-4
AWSPDRVYYEKLF
>TRBV15|TRBJ1-1
ATNAGQAGTEAF
>TRBV27|TRBJ2-3
ASSSRGLAGQSTDTQY
>TRBV11-2|TRBJ1-2
ASSLGQPYGYT
>TRBV7-8|TRBJ2-1
ASSLRDYSYNEQF
>TRBV27|TRBJ1-2
ASSLFPADSGYT
>TRBV18|TRBJ1-4
ASSPGDSSEKLF
>TRBV11-1|TRBJ2-5
ASSPLGLTETQY
>TRBV3-1|TRBJ2-1
ASSTRPLSYNEQF
>TRBV5-6|TRBJ2-2
VSSSVQGAIAGELF
>TRBV20-1|TRBJ2-1
SARDNVANLNSYNEQF
>TRBV4-3|TRBJ2-3
ASSQQLAADTQD
>TRBV3-1|TRBJ1-1
ASSQLSPLNREGIGIEAF
>TRBV6-5|TRBJ2-3
ASSYSGYTGTDTQY
>TRBV11-2|TRBJ2-5
ASSSHTPGLAAQETQY
>TRBV20-1|TRBJ2-1
SPTSSGPRSYNEQF
>TRBV7-8|TRBJ1-1
ASRTGLMNTEAF
>TRBV7-9|TRBJ1-2
ASSLETGGSGGYT
>TRBV19|TRBJ1-1
ASSIGGDTEAF
>TRBV11-2|TRBJ2-1
ASSLVGTGAGNEQF
>TRBV19|TRBJ2-1
ASSMPGFQTDEQF
>TRBV27|TRBJ2-3
ASSFTGQGPTDTQY
>TRBV30|TRBJ2-7
ACLPGGKSYEQY
>TRBV7-9|TRBJ2-3
ASSPTVLATGTDTQY
>TRBV28|TRBJ1-4
ASSEDNEKLF
>TRBV27|TRBJ2-2
ASSPSPLGLAGTGELF
>TRBV19|TRBJ1-5
ASIPREAQPQH
>TRBV27|TRBJ2-2
ASMSRTGELF
>TRBV12-3/TRBV12-4|TRBJ1-2
ASTPGDRGYGYT
>TRBV7-3|TRBJ1-6
ASSLGGVGNSPLH
>TRBV2|TRBJ1-1
ASREDRVVTEAF
>TRBV19|TRBJ2-3
TSGIPNTQY
>TRBV19|TRBJ2-7
ASRIRDSPLYEQY
>TRBV24-1|TRBJ2-1
ATSDRNEQF
>TRBV24-1|TRBJ2-2
ATSDLSDMTGELF
>TRBV4-3|TRBJ2-2
ASSRGTGDTGELF
>TRBV27|TRBJ2-7
ASSPGAHEQY
>TRBV20-1|TRBJ2-1
SARESLADRF
>TRBV11-2|TRBJ2-5
ASSPLWGPGETQY
>TRBV19|TRBJ1-5
ASEPERHYQPQH